This TCR beta chain stems from a study of T cell responses to AZD1222 COVID-19 vaccine. Assay: immunoSEQ multiplex PCR; the TCRdb copy retains only in-frame clones and omits some. The sample has roughly 80,000 clones; roughly 87% are singletons. The germline gives CDR1 SGHNT, CDR2 YYREEE (reference sequence). Trimming cost V 6 bases and J 0 bases, with 13 bases left between them. The CDR3 is 14 residues long. This TCR derives from an adult who received the AZD1222 COVID-19 vaccine. V usage is TRBV5-4 and J usage is TRBJ2-7; tentatively, D is TRBD1 or TRBD2 (5 bases each). This specimen was peripheral blood, taken 28 days after the second AZD1222 dose. The CDR3: CASTRDGSSYEQYF. The CDR3 coding sequence is TGTGCCAGCACCCGGGACGGTAGCTCCTACGAGCAGTACTTC.